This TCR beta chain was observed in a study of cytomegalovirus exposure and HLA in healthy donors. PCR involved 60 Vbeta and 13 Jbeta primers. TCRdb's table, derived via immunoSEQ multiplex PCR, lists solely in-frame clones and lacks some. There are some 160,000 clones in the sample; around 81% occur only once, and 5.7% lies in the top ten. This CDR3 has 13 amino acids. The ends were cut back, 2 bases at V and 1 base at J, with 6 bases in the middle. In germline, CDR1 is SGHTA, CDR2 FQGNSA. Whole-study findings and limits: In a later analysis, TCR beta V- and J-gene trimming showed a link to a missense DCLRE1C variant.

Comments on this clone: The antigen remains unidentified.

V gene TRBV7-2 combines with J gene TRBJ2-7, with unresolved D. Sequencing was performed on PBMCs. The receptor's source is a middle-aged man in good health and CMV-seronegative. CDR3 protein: CASSLFQSYEQYF. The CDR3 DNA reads TGTGCCAGCAGCTTATTCCAGTCCTACGAGCAGTACTTC.